The 9 T cell receptor beta chains presented below share a single source sample, sequenced in a study of blood T cells in healthy people across ages. Through a sample-barcoded 5' primer and a J-beta primer mix, a second PCR was run for roughly 7 to 11 cycles. TCRdb itself ran the 5' RACE reads through MiXCR, one entry per CDR3 protein. The sample shows some 1.5 million distinct CDR3 sequences, about 30% of them seen only once. The sample taken for sequencing was blood. These TCRs come from a woman aged 30 to 39 in good health.

The rearrangement links TRBV27 to TRBJ2-6; D is uncertain. Germline CDR1 and CDR2: MNHEY and SMNVEV (reference sequence). V lost 3 bases to trimming and J lost 3 bases, with 6 bases between them. This CDR3 is 14 amino acids long. CDR3 region: CASSFRDGANVLTF. As DNA, the CDR3 is TGTGCCAGCAGTTTTAGGGATGGGGCCAACGTCCTGACTTTC.

This clonotype was counted only a few times. CDR3 DNA: TGCGCCAGCAGCCCCCAACAGGGGGCGGGGGCTTTCTTT. Translated, it gives CASSPQQGAGAFF. This chain joins TRBV5-1 and TRBJ1-1; 9 bases line up with TRBD1. V trimming: 4 bases; J trimming: 11 bases; junction bases outside the gene matches: 9. Germline V gene lookup returns CDR1 SGHRS and CDR2 YFSETQ. The CDR3 extends over 13 amino acids.

This clonotype has only a few counts. A much bigger clone sits one base away, suggesting this may be a read error. The chain uses TRBV4-3 and TRBJ2-1, with D uncertain. This CDR3 contains 15 residues. Per the germline V gene, CDR1 is LGHNA and CDR2 is YSLEER. The CDR3 DNA sequence: TGCGCCGGCAGCCAAGAAATTAATTCGGTGAATGAGCAGTTCTTC. Its protein is CAGSQEINSVNEQFF.

The CDR3 reads CASSLAAGAVREQYF. CDR3 DNA: TGTGCCAGCAGCCTTGCGGCGGGGGCGGTACGCGAGCAGTACTTC. V and J are TRBV7-9 and TRBJ2-5, with D maybe TRBD2 (7 bases). The assigned J gene may be wrong: the sequence end matches TRBJ2-7 better. CDR3 length equals 15 residues. Per the germline V gene, CDR1 is SEHNR and CDR2 is FQNEAQ (reference sequence).

The chain uses TRBV20-1 and TRBJ2-1, with TRBD2 as a possible D gene (5 bases). Germline CDR1 reads DFQATT; CDR2 reads SNEGSKA (reference sequence). This CDR3 region has 15 residues. V shed 6 bases and J shed 2 bases, with 17 bases lying between them. The CDR3 is CSADSLLAAYNEQFF. The CDR3 DNA reads TGCAGTGCGGACTCCCTCCTAGCCGCCTACAATGAGCAGTTCTTC.

This clonotype has ten or more counts. This chain connects TRBV4-3 to TRBJ2-7; 12 nucleotides match TRBD2. There are 17 residues in the CDR3. Germline V lookup: CDR1 LGHNA, CDR2 YSLEER. J gave up 6 bases and V 0 bases, and 9 bases lay outside the gene matches. In nucleotides, the CDR3 is TGCGCCAGCAGCCAAGATTGGAGGACTAGCGGGAATCTCGAGCAGTACTTC. Translating it yields CASSQDWRTSGNLEQYF.

On this clonotype itself: Sequence at one end of the junction differs from germline and may be a read error. The rearrangement links TRBV5-1 to TRBJ2-3, with D possibly being TRBD1 or TRBD2 (5 bases each). This CDR3 comprises 15 residues. Per germline, CDR1 SGHRS and CDR2 YFSETQ. In nucleotides, the CDR3 is TGCACCAGCAGCTCGGACTCGCGTGGCACAGGAACGCAGTATTTT. This codes for CTSSSDSRGTGTQYF.

The V gene is TRBV9, the J gene TRBJ2-1, with D perhaps matching TRBD1 (5 bases). From germline, CDR1 is SGDLS and CDR2 YYNGEE. The germline V and J ends were trimmed by 4 bases and 7 bases, with 15 bases remaining between them. The CDR3 is made up of 14 amino acids. The CDR3 reads CASSPWSGWNEQFF. In nucleotides, the CDR3 is TGTGCCAGCAGCCCGTGGTCAGGGTGGAATGAGCAGTTCTTC. Drawing the rest from reference TRBV9 and TRBJ2-1, the complete variable domain is DSGVTQTPKHLITATGQRVTLRCSPRSGDLSVYWYQQSLDQGLQFLIQYYNGEERAKGNILERFSAQQFPDLHSELNLSSLELGDSALYFCASSPWSGWNEQFFGPGTRLTVL.

The chain links TRBV3-1 to TRBJ2-3; TRBD2 is a possible D gene (5 bases). CDR3 length: 15 residues. The V and J ends lost 4 bases and 1 base respectively, with 12 bases between them. Germline loops: CDR1 LGHDT, CDR2 YNNKEL (reference sequence). The CDR3 sequence is CASSRLLEGTDTQYF. In DNA form, the CDR3 reads TGTGCCAGCAGCCGCTTACTAGAGGGCACAGATACGCAGTATTTT.